A single sample gave rise to the 22 T cell receptor beta chains below, sequenced in a study of response to subunit inactivated influenza vaccine. TCRdb itself ran the RT-PCR reads through MiXCR, one entry per CDR3 protein. The repertoire holds approximately 700,000 distinct CDR3 sequences, with about a sixth as singletons. The sample in question was PBMCs from blood, obtained roughly 12 days after vaccination. These TCRs come from a man aged 50 to 59 who received an inactivated influenza vaccine.

The chain links TRBV28 to TRBJ2-3; unclear D gene. Trimming cost V 3 bases and J 2 bases, with 9 bases left between them. This CDR3 region has 14 residues. Per germline, CDR1 MDHEN and CDR2 SYDVKM. CDR3 region: CASSFYKNTDTQYF. CDR3 bases: TGTGCCAGCAGTTTTTACAAAAACACAGATACGCAGTATTTT.

This clonotype was found a few times. The V and J genes are TRBV7-9 and TRBJ1-1, with TRBD1 matching 7 bases. V gave up 2 bases and J gave up 5 bases; unmatched junction bases: 8. The CDR3 consists of 15 residues. Germline CDR1 SEHNR, CDR2 FQNEAQ (reference sequence). CDR3 region: CASSLLPSTGTEAFF. The DNA for the CDR3 is TGTGCCAGCAGCTTACTACCCTCGACAGGGACTGAAGCTTTCTTT.

The V call is TRBV5-1, the J call TRBJ2-3; 8 nucleotides agree with TRBD1. CDR1 is SGHRS, CDR2 YFSETQ, per germline. Losses at the gene ends were 0 bases for V and 1 base for J; bases not matched to a gene: 1. CDR3 size: 15 residues. The CDR3 loop is CASSLVGQGTDTQYF. In DNA form, the CDR3 reads TGCGCCAGCAGCTTGGTGGGACAGGGCACAGATACGCAGTATTTT.

The rearrangement joins TRBV7-2 to TRBJ1-2; D is unresolved. CDR1 and CDR2 from the germline V gene are SGHTA and FQGNSA. Trimming took 1 base from V and 4 from J, leaving 10 bases between them. This CDR3 has 14 amino acids. CDR3 loop: CASSLEAPRYGYTF. The CDR3 nucleotides read TGTGCCAGCAGCTTAGAGGCCCCTCGCTATGGCTACACCTTC.

The V call is TRBV7-8, the J call TRBJ1-5, with D hard to call. The CDR3 sequence is 17 residues long. Germline CDR1 reads SGHVS; CDR2 reads FQNEAQ. V was pared by 5 bases and J by 4 bases, with 21 bases between. The DNA for the CDR3 is TGTGCCAGCAGCCCCTTAGGGTCGATCGCGGGAAATCAGCCCCAGCATTTT. It specifies CASSPLGSIAGNQPQHF. Filled out from reference TRBV7-8 and TRBJ1-5, the complete variable domain reads GAGVSQSPRYKVAKRGQDVALRCDPISGHVSLFWYQQALGQGPEFLTYFQNEAQLDKSGLPSDRFFAERPEGSVSTLKIQRTQQEDSAVYLCASSPLGSIAGNQPQHFGDGTRLSIL.

V gene TRBV6-1 combines with J gene TRBJ2-1; the match to TRBD1 covers 9 bases. The V segment lost 6 bases and the J segment 6 bases; nucleotides outside the gene matches: 9. The CDR3 is made up of 15 amino acids. Germline assignment: CDR1 MNHNS and CDR2 SASEGT. CDR3 DNA sequence: TGTGCCAGCAGGGCCGGACAGGGGTTTTTCAATGAGCAGTTCTTC. Its translation: CASRAGQGFFNEQFF.

The CDR3: CASSFRRQVNTGELFF. The CDR3 DNA reads TGTGCCAGCAGCTTTAGGCGGCAGGTTAACACCGGGGAGCTGTTTTTT. V gene TRBV11-2 combines with J gene TRBJ2-2; D not certain. V gave up 3 bases and J gave up 2 bases, with 13 bases separating them. This CDR3 has 16 residues. Germline values: CDR1 SGHAT, CDR2 FQNNGV.

V and J are TRBV18 and TRBJ2-2; D call uncertain. V was cut by 4 bases and J by 5 bases, with 14 bases left in between. The germline V gene encodes CDR1 KGHSH and CDR2 LQKENI. The CDR3 is made up of 15 amino acids. CDR3: CASSLPDTPTGELFF. The CDR3 DNA is TGTGCCAGCTCACTTCCTGACACACCGACCGGGGAGCTGTTTTTT.

As regards this clonotype: The junction shows a germline mismatch at one end, possibly a read error. CDR3 loop: CDSSLVPAGYEQYF. DNA for the CDR3: TGTGACAGCAGCTTAGTACCAGCTGGCTACGAGCAGTACTTC. The chain has TRBV7-8 and TRBJ2-7; D remains ambiguous. From germline, CDR1 is SGHVS and CDR2 FQNEAQ. The CDR3 is 14 amino acids.

The chain links TRBV20-1 to TRBJ2-5; TRBD2 agrees at 9 bases. Germline V gene sequence: CDR1 DFQATT, CDR2 SNEGSKA (reference sequence). V was clipped by 4 bases and J by 2 bases; unmatched bases: 8. This CDR3 has 15 amino acids. CDR3 DNA: TGCAGTGCTACCGGGGTAGCGGGGGAGCAAGAGACCCAGTACTTC. Its translation: CSATGVAGEQETQYF.

This clonotype turned up a few times. V is TRBV19 and J is TRBJ2-1; TRBD2 is a possible D gene (5 bases). Looked up from germline, CDR1 is LNHDA and CDR2 is SQIVND (reference sequence). The CDR3 runs to 16 residues. V gave up 5 bases and J gave up 2 bases, with 16 bases separating them. The CDR3 DNA reads as TGTGCCAGTAGTCCGGGGTTCACTAGGACCTACAATGAGCAGTTCTTC. This gives the protein CASSPGFTRTYNEQFF.

This clonotype was detected only a few times. The chain is built from TRBV20-1 and TRBJ2-7; 9 positions match TRBD1. Germline lookup yields CDR1 DFQATT and CDR2 SNEGSKA (reference sequence). The trim removed 5 bases at V and 6 bases at J, leaving 11 bases unmatched. This CDR3 spans 14 amino acids. The CDR3 loop is CSAAPWTGVREQYF. As DNA, the CDR3 is TGCAGTGCTGCCCCCTGGACAGGGGTTCGCGAGCAGTACTTC.

This clonotype was counted between two and nine times. The genes are TRBV15 and TRBJ2-7, with 8 bases aligning to TRBD2. This CDR3 is 16 amino acids long. V lost 0 bases and J lost 0; bases outside the gene matches: 4. Germline V gene lookup returns CDR1 LNHNV and CDR2 YYDKDF (reference sequence). The DNA of the CDR3 is TGTGCCACCAGCAGAGATGGCGGGAGGAGCTCCTACGAGCAGTACTTC. It encodes CATSRDGGRSSYEQYF.

Ten or more counts support this clonotype. The chain links TRBV28 to TRBJ1-4; TRBD1 aligns across 7 bases. CDR3 length: 13 residues. V shed 4 bases, J shed 8 bases, and the junction held 4 bases outside the gene matches. Germline lookup yields CDR1 MDHEN and CDR2 SYDVKM. The CDR3 DNA reads as TGTGCCAGCAGTTCCGGACAGGTCGAAAAACTGTTTTTT. This gives the protein CASSSGQVEKLFF.

This clonotype was counted only a few times. The chain employs TRBV10-3 and TRBJ2-3; a possible D gene is TRBD2 (6 bases). Looked up from germline, CDR1 is ENHRY and CDR2 is SYGVKD. The ends were cut back, 6 bases at V and 3 bases at J, with 13 bases in the middle. The length of the CDR3 is 14 residues. In DNA form, the CDR3 reads TGTGCCATCAGGGCCTTGAGCGGGACAGATACGCAGTATTTT. Amino acids: CAIRALSGTDTQYF.

This clonotype was seen only a few times. The CDR3 sequence: CSAWKTGRRETQYF. CDR3 bases: TGCAGTGCTTGGAAGACAGGGCGACGGGAGACCCAGTACTTC. The chain links TRBV20-1 to TRBJ2-5; 7 nucleotides align to TRBD1. The CDR3 totals 14 residues. Per germline, CDR1 DFQATT and CDR2 SNEGSKA (reference sequence). Losses at the gene ends were 5 bases for V and 5 bases for J; bases not matched to a gene: 11.

The chain has TRBV6-1 and TRBJ1-4; D perhaps matches TRBD1 (6 bases). CDR3 length equals 14 residues. The germline gives CDR1 MNHNS, CDR2 SASEGT. V lost 5 bases and J lost 3, with 10 bases in between. CDR3 residues: CASSRTVANEKLFF. Here the CDR3 DNA reads TGTGCCAGCAGTCGGACAGTAGCTAATGAAAAACTGTTTTTT.

The chain has TRBV10-3 and TRBJ2-1, with 13 positions matching TRBD2. The CDR3 has 14 amino acids. In germline, CDR1 is ENHRY, CDR2 SYGVKD. J was trimmed by 9 bases and V by 6 bases; bases with no gene match: 5. CDR3 loop: CAIRGLAGVPEQFF. CDR3 nucleotide sequence: TGTGCCATCAGAGGACTAGCGGGAGTACCTGAGCAGTTCTTC.

The rearrangement joins TRBV9 to TRBJ2-3, with 7 bases aligning to TRBD2. The length of the CDR3 is 12 residues. Germline V CDR1 and CDR2: SGDLS, YYNGEE. V dropped 7 bases and J dropped 6; count of bases not matched to a gene: 5. The CDR3: CASGGVTDTQYF. DNA for the CDR3: TGTGCCAGCGGGGGGGTGACGGATACGCAGTATTTT.

This clonotype was seen a few times. V is TRBV7-9 and J is TRBJ2-7, with D unresolved. The CDR3 has 12 residues. Germline V lookup: CDR1 SEHNR, CDR2 FQNEAQ (reference sequence). V was pared by 4 bases and J by 4 bases, with 8 bases between. The chain's CDR3 is CASSYLPYEQYF. CDR3 DNA: TGTGCCAGCAGCTACCTCCCATACGAGCAGTACTTC.

In this sample, this clonotype turned up many times. The chain carries TRBV7-2 and TRBJ2-4; 8 nucleotides line up with TRBD2. Germline CDR1 SGHTA, CDR2 FQGNSA. V trimming: 3 bases; J trimming: 5 bases; junction bases outside the gene matches: 6. The CDR3 totals 15 residues. CDR3: CASSFWSGSQNIQYF. DNA for the CDR3: TGTGCCAGCAGCTTTTGGAGCGGGAGCCAAAACATTCAGTACTTC.

This chain uses TRBV6-2 or TRBV6-3 with TRBJ2-1; a weak D match, TRBD1 (6 bases). Deletions cut 7 bases from V and 4 bases from J, with 11 bases between. Germline-derived CDR1 and CDR2 are MNHEY and SVGEGT. The CDR3 is 13 residues long. The CDR3 loop reads CASKWTAYNEQFF. The CDR3 nucleotides read TGTGCCAGCAAATGGACAGCGTACAATGAGCAGTTCTTC.